The entry below describes one T cell receptor (beta chain). The source of the sample is a study of blood T cell repertoires in COVID-19. Using immunoSEQ multiplex PCR, the repertoire was profiled, and TCRdb retains in-frame clones only, with some absent. The sample has 85,000 to 130,000 clones; roughly 80% are singletons. Sequencing was performed on peripheral blood. This clonotype was sampled from a man between 60 and 75 years old with acute or convalescent COVID-19.

The CDR3 reads CASSENRVTGELFF. The CDR3 DNA follows: TGCGCCAGCAGTGAAAACAGGGTCACCGGGGAGCTGTTTTTT. J is TRBJ2-2 and V is TRBV10-2, with D possibly TRBD1 on 6 matching bases. V was pared by 3 bases and J by 4 bases, with 9 bases between. In germline, CDR1 is WSHSY, CDR2 SAAADI. This CDR3 comprises 14 residues.